Each of the 10 T cell receptor beta chains below was sequenced from the same sample in a study of neurological immune-mediated disorders. In TCRdb, the 5' RACE reads were re-called with MiXCR into one record per CDR3 protein. The table records about 60,000 distinct CDR3 sequences, about 8.9% of them present only once. Documented time point: longitudinal time-point 2. The sample consisted of PBMCs. These receptors all stem from a young man in good health.

The J gene is TRBJ2-6, the V gene TRBV19; D perhaps matches TRBD1 (5 bases). The CDR3 covers 16 residues. Between the trimmed V and J ends, which lost 7 bases and 0 bases, there was a span of 13 bases. Germline V gives CDR1 LNHDA, CDR2 SQIVND (reference sequence). Here the CDR3 reads CASTPVRASGANVLTF. CDR3 DNA: TGTGCCAGTACCCCGGTCAGGGCCTCTGGGGCCAACGTCCTGACTTTC. Drawing the rest from reference TRBV19 and TRBJ2-6, the complete variable domain is DGGITQSPKYLFRKEGQNVTLSCEQNLNHDAMYWYRQDPGQGLRLIYYSQIVNDFQKGDIAEGYSVSREKKESFPLTVTSAQKNPTAFYLCASTPVRASGANVLTFGAGSRLTVL.

There are many counts of this clonotype. The chain joins TRBV28 to TRBJ2-1; 9 bases align to TRBD2. The CDR3 spans 14 residues. Germline lookup yields CDR1 MDHEN and CDR2 SYDVKM. Trimming took 5 bases from V and 4 from J; bases not matched to a gene: 3. The DNA of the CDR3 is TGTGCCAGCAGTAGTCTAGCGGGGTACAATGAGCAGTTCTTC. Translating it yields CASSSLAGYNEQFF.

In its sample, this clonotype was seen many times. The CDR3 DNA follows: TGTGCCAGCAGTTTAGCGCACAGGGCGGGGACCGGGGAGCTGTTTTTT. Translation gives CASSLAHRAGTGELFF. V is TRBV12-3 or TRBV12-4 and J is TRBJ2-2; D may correspond to TRBD1 or TRBD2 (6 bases each). CDR3 length: 16 residues. V was shortened by 0 bases and J by 5 bases, with 13 bases between the two germline ends.

This clonotype was counted ten times or more. The gene calls are TRBV7-9 and TRBJ2-3, with a weak D call TRBD2 (5 bases). Germline V gene lookup returns CDR1 SEHNR and CDR2 FQNEAQ (reference sequence). The CDR3 loop spans 15 amino acids. Trimming removed 2 bases from V and 0 bases from J, with 9 bases in between. The CDR3 DNA sequence: TGTGCCAGCAGCTTAACGGGGAGTAGCACAGATACGCAGTATTTT. This codes for CASSLTGSSTDTQYF.

This clonotype occurred many times. The chain couples TRBV12-3 or TRBV12-4 to TRBJ2-4; tentatively, D is TRBD1 (5 bases). V was trimmed by 6 bases and J by 4 bases, leaving 10 bases between them. The CDR3 extends over 13 amino acids. Written as DNA, the CDR3 is TGTGCCAGCAGCACAGACAGTAAAAACATTCAGTACTTC. It is translated as CASSTDSKNIQYF.

This clonotype was observed many times. V is TRBV12-3 or TRBV12-4 and J is TRBJ1-1; TRBD1 might be the D (6 bases). V dropped 6 bases and J dropped 1 base, with 15 bases sitting between them. The CDR3 extends over 15 amino acids. CDR3 sequence (DNA): TGTGCCAGCAGAGAAAACAGGGTTAAGAACACTGAAGCTTTCTTT. Protein: CASRENRVKNTEAFF.

Ten or more counts support this clonotype. The CDR3 is CASKGTTGSGELFF. The DNA for the CDR3 is TGTGCCAGCAAAGGGACCACAGGGTCCGGGGAGCTGTTTTTT. This chain links TRBV2 with TRBJ2-2, with D perhaps TRBD1 (6 bases). Germline assignment: CDR1 SNHLY and CDR2 FYNNEI. This CDR3 has 14 residues. Trimming left V 7 bases short and J 6 bases short, with 15 bases between.

In this sample, this clonotype turned up many times. The chain recombines TRBV5-1 with TRBJ2-2; TRBD1 might be the D (5 bases). CDR3 length: 13 residues. V was pared by 5 bases and J by 1 base, with 6 bases between. Germline values: CDR1 SGHRS, CDR2 YFSETQ. DNA of the CDR3: TGCGCCAGCAGAACAGGGAACACCGGGGAGCTGTTTTTT. It yields the protein CASRTGNTGELFF.

This clonotype was seen many times. The V gene is TRBV24-1, the J gene TRBJ1-4; TRBD1 matches 7 bases. The germline CDR1 and CDR2 sequences are KGHDR and SFDVKD. The CDR3 has 16 residues. J lost 11 bases, V lost 0 bases, and 11 bases had no gene match. The CDR3 bases are TGTGCCACCAGTGATTTGTTTTCGGACAGGCGGTGGAAACTGTTTTTT. The encoded protein is CATSDLFSDRRWKLFF.

This clonotype came up many times. The chain is built from TRBV10-2 and TRBJ2-1, with D hard to call. V was pared by 6 bases and J by 8 bases, with 14 bases between. The CDR3 spans 13 residues. CDR1 and CDR2 from the germline V gene are WSHSY and SAAADI. CDR3 loop: CASRLTGDDEQFF. CDR3 in DNA: TGCGCCAGCAGATTGACTGGAGATGATGAGCAGTTCTTC.